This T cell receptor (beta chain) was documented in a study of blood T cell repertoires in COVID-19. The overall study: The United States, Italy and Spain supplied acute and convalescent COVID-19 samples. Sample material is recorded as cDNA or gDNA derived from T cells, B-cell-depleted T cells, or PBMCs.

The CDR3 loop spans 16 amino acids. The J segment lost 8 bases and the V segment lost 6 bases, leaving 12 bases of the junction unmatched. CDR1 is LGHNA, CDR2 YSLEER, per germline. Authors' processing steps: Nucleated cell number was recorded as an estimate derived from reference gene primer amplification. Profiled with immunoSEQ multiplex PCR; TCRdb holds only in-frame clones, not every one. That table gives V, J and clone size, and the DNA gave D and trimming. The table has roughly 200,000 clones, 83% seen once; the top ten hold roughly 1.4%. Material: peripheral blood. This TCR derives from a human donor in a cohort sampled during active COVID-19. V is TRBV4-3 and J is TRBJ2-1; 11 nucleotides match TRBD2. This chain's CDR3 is CASSPLYSGGADEQFF. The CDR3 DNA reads TGCGCCAGCAGTCCGCTTTATAGCGGGGGGGCTGATGAGCAGTTCTTC.